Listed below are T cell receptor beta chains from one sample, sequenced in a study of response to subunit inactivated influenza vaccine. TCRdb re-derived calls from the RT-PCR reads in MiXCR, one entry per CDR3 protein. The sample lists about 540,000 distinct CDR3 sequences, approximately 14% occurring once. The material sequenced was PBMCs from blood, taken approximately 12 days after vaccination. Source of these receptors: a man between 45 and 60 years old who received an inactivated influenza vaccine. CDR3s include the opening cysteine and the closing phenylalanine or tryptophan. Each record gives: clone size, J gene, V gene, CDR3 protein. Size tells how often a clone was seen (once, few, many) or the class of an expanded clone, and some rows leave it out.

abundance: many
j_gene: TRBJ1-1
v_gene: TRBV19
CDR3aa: CASSIAPRRLATEAFF

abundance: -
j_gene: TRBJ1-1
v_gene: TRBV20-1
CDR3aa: CSASLQWGTEAFF

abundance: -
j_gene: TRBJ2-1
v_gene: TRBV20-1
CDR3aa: CSARDGGGGYNEQFF

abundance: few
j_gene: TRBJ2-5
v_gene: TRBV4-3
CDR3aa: CASSQDLMYQETQYF

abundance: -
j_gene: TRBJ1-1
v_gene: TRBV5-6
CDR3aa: CASSALGLGSGTEAFF

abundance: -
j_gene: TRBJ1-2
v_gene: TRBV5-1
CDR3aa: CASSPTVGDNYGYTF

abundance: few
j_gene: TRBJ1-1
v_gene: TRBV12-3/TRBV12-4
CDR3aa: CASSFLGQSNTEAFF

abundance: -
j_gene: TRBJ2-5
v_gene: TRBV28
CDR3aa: CASSLFGNQGTQYF

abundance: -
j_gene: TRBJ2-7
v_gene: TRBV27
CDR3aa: CASSLLGGSSYEQYF

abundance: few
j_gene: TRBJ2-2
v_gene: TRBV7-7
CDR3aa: CASRPGTGEAGELFF

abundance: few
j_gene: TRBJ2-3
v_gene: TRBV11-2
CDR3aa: CASRLGLAAPRVTDTQYF

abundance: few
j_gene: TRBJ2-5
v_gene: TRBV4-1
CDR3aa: CASSDGSVNFRGETQYF

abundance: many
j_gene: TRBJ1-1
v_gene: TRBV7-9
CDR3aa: CASSLVWSLTLNTEAFF

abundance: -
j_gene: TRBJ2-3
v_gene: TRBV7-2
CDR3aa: CASSLDWDPSYTQYF

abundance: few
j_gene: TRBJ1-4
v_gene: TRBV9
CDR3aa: CASSEDRGNEKLFF

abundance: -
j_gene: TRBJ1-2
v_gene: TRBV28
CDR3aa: CASSLYEARRNGYTF

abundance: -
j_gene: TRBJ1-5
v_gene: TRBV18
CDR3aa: CASSAQGRNSNQPQHF

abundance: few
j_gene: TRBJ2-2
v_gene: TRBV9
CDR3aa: CASSVAPDRVNTGELFF

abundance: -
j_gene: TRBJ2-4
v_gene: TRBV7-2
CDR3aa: CASSRNLADIQYF

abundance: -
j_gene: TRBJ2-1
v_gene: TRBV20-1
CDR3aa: CSANLNEQFF

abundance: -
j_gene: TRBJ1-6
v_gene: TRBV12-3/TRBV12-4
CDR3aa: CASSPTTVSPLHF

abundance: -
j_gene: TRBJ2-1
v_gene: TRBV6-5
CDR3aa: CASSYRGTAYNEQFF

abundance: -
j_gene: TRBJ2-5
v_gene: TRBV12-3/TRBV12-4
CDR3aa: CASTLDGTGETQYF

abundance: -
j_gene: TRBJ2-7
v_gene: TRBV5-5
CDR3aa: CASSLEGGQGALYEQYF

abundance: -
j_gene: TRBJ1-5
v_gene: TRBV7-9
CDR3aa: CASSWLGPNQPQHF